One and the same sample provided the 29 T cell receptor beta chains below, sequenced in a study of molecular identifiers for immune sequencing clone quantification. MiXCR, run by TCRdb on the PCR reads, gives a single entry per CDR3 protein. The sample lists just over 35,000 distinct CDR3 sequences, less than 20% occurring once. Sequenced input: naive CD8+ T cells from blood, with Jurkat cell RNA spiked in. Subset in this sample: FACS-sorted CD8+CD4-CCR7+CD45RA+ naive T cells. These TCRs come from a human donor in good health. Some libraries in this study had Jurkat cell RNA spiked in.

This clonotype turned up a few times. The chain has TRBV28 and TRBJ2-7; D unresolved. Germline V lookup: CDR1 MDHEN, CDR2 SYDVKM. V lost 4 bases, J lost 2 bases, and 18 bases lay in between. The CDR3 totals 16 residues. CDR3 loop: CASSSRFGRQTYEQYF. CDR3 nucleotides: TGTGCCAGCAGTTCTAGGTTTGGCCGGCAGACCTACGAGCAGTACTTC.

The rearrangement joins TRBV28 to TRBJ2-1; 12 bases map to TRBD2. The CDR3 covers 17 residues. Per germline, CDR1 MDHEN and CDR2 SYDVKM. The J segment lost 9 bases and the V segment lost 5 bases, leaving 14 bases of the junction unmatched. The CDR3 region is CASSLPPTSGRRSEQFF. CDR3 nucleotide sequence: TGTGCCAGCAGTCTCCCCCCGACTAGCGGGAGAAGGAGTGAGCAGTTCTTC. Full variable domain (outside the CDR3, taken from reference TRBV28 and TRBJ2-1): DVKVTQSSRYLVKRTGEKVFLECVQDMDHENMFWYRQDPGLGLRLIYFSYDVKMKEKGDIPEGYSVSREKKERFSLILESASTNQTSMYLCASSLPPTSGRRSEQFFGPGTRLTVL.

This clonotype was found many times. V gene TRBV5-1 combines with J gene TRBJ1-6; no firm D call. Germline V gene data show CDR1 as SGHRS and CDR2 as YFSETQ. Trimming took off 0 bases at V and 10 bases at J, with 14 bases between the two ends. The CDR3 contains 15 residues. CDR3 nucleotides: TGCGCCAGCAGCTTGGCGCGAAGGGAGGGATCACCCCTCCACTTT. It codes for CASSLARREGSPLHF. Full variable domain (rest looked up from reference TRBV5-1 and TRBJ1-6): KAGVTQTPRYLIKTRGQQVTLSCSPISGHRSVSWYQQTPGQGLQFLFEYFSETQRNKGNFPGRFSGRQFSNSRSEMNVSTLELGDSALYLCASSLARREGSPLHFGNGTRLTVT.

This clonotype was seen repeatedly, ten times or more. The chain carries TRBV19 and TRBJ2-7, with D unresolved. The CDR3 is made up of 13 amino acids. The V gene lost 9 bases and the J gene lost 6 bases, with 18 bases spanning the gap. Germline CDR1 reads LNHDA; CDR2 reads SQIVND (reference sequence). This chain's CDR3 is CASRTGPPGEQYF. The CDR3 DNA follows: TGTGCCAGCCGTACCGGGCCCCCCGGCGAGCAGTACTTC.

Worth noting for this clonotype: This may be a read error: a much more frequent sequence differs by one nucleotide. The chain couples TRBV14 to TRBJ2-1; tentative D call: TRBD1 (6 bases). The CDR3 runs 16 residues. The germline CDR1 and CDR2 sequences are SGHDN and FVKESK. The CDR3 reads CASSTVQGPPYSEQFF. For the CDR3, the DNA is TGTGCCAGCAGCACGGTCCAGGGGCCACCCTACAGTGAGCAGTTCTTC.

This clonotype was detected a few times. V usage is TRBV7-9 and J usage is TRBJ2-7; 11 bases map to TRBD2. With 5 bases clipped from V and 4 bases from J, the junction kept 13 bases outside the gene matches. CDR3 size: 17 residues. CDR1 SEHNR and CDR2 FQNEAQ come from the germline V gene (reference sequence). CDR3 sequence reads: CASSPTLPGTSGYEQYF. CDR3 DNA: TGTGCCAGCAGCCCGACCCTCCCCGGGACTAGCGGATACGAGCAGTACTTC.

This clonotype was recorded many times. The chain links TRBV7-9 to TRBJ1-3, with D perhaps TRBD1 (5 bases). CDR3 length: 16 residues. V lost 0 bases and J lost 4, with 13 bases in between. Germline assignment: CDR1 SEHNR and CDR2 FQNEAQ (reference sequence). The DNA for the CDR3 is TGTGCCAGCAGCTTAGCGATGGGGGTAGAAGGAAACACCATATATTTT. Its translation is CASSLAMGVEGNTIYF.

The table lists this clonotype with many counts. The chain employs TRBV18 and TRBJ2-7, with TRBD2 matching 12 bases. Per germline, CDR1 KGHSH and CDR2 LQKENI. With 0 bases clipped from V and 5 bases from J, the junction kept 5 bases outside the gene matches. There are 16 residues in the CDR3. CDR3: CASSPPASGRDHEQYF. DNA of the CDR3: TGTGCCAGCTCACCACCTGCTAGCGGGAGGGACCACGAGCAGTACTTC.

In this sample, this clonotype turned up many times. The chain recombines TRBV12-3 or TRBV12-4 with TRBJ2-5; D is perhaps TRBD1 (5 bases). V shed 5 bases and J shed 4 bases, with 14 bases lying between them. CDR3 size: 14 residues. CDR3 sequence reads: CASSPDDRGETQYF. Written as DNA, the CDR3 is TGTGCCAGCAGTCCCGATGATAGGGGAGAGACCCAGTACTTC.

Ten or more counts support this clonotype. This sequence joins TRBV6-2 or TRBV6-3 and TRBJ1-2; tentatively, D is TRBD1 (5 bases). V was cut by 2 bases and J by 2 bases, with 6 bases left in between. Germline lookup yields CDR1 MNHEY and CDR2 SVGEGT. The CDR3 loop spans 13 amino acids. This CDR3 is CASSYRTNYGYTF. The CDR3 region has the DNA TGTGCCAGCAGTTACCGGACAAACTATGGCTACACCTTC.

This clonotype was detected many times. The V gene is TRBV7-9, the J gene TRBJ2-2; unclear D gene. The CDR3 extends over 16 amino acids. V was shortened by 2 bases and J by 5 bases, with 15 bases between the two germline ends. Germline values: CDR1 SEHNR, CDR2 FQNEAQ (reference sequence). The CDR3: CASSLYGRRGTGELFF. CDR3 DNA: TGTGCCAGCAGCTTATACGGTCGGAGAGGAACCGGGGAGCTGTTTTTT.

Concerning this clonotype itself: This may stem from a read error, because a much larger clone lies one nucleotide away. J is TRBJ2-7 and V is TRBV7-7; D is perhaps TRBD1 or TRBD2 (7 bases each). Per germline, CDR1 SSHAT and CDR2 FNYEAQ (reference sequence). The CDR3 runs 13 residues. CDR3 DNA: TGTGCCACCAGCCTCAGGGGGGGCCACGAGCAGTACTTC. Residues: CATSLRGGHEQYF.

This chain joins TRBV21-1 and TRBJ2-7; whether TRBD1, the table's D call, matches the DNA was not checked. TRBV21-1 is shown as a pseudogene. The CDR3 covers 18 residues. This chain's CDR3 is CASSKVGAGKARAYEQYF. CDR3 nucleotide sequence: TGTGCCAGCAGCAAAGTTGGGGCGGGGAAAGCACGCGCCTACGAGCAGTACTTC.

The chain has TRBV11-2 and TRBJ2-3; 8 bases align to TRBD1. V gave up 6 bases and J gave up 2 bases; unmatched junction bases: 10. This CDR3 spans 16 amino acids. Germline CDR1 is SGHAT and CDR2 is FQNNGV. CDR3 sequence: CASSFPPDRDTDTQYF. In DNA form, the CDR3 reads TGTGCCAGCAGTTTCCCCCCGGACAGGGACACAGATACGCAGTATTTT.

Worth noting for this clonotype: A much larger clone lies a single base off, so this may be a read error. The V call is TRBV24-1, the J call TRBJ2-4; D unclear. The germline V gene has CDR1 KGHDR and CDR2 SFDVKD. This CDR3 region has 15 residues. The DNA of the CDR3 is TGTGCCGCCAGTGGATCCACCGGGCCCCAAAACATTCAGTACTTC. Amino acid sequence: CAASGSTGPQNIQYF.

This clonotype was detected ten times or more. The CDR3 protein is CASSLSRWTEAFF. Written as DNA, the CDR3 is TGTGCCAGCAGTTTGTCCCGTTGGACTGAAGCTTTCTTT. The chain recombines TRBV27 with TRBJ1-1; D gene unclear. The germline V gene has CDR1 MNHEY and CDR2 SMNVEV (reference sequence). V was shortened by 3 bases and J by 5 bases, with 10 bases between the two germline ends. The CDR3 extends over 13 amino acids.

This clonotype was seen only a few times. The chain carries TRBV18 and TRBJ1-1; 10 bases are shared with TRBD1. CDR1 is KGHSH, CDR2 LQKENI, per germline. The V segment lost 10 bases and the J segment 2 bases; nucleotides outside the gene matches: 19. The CDR3 totals 18 residues. The CDR3 region is CATIRSFGQGVRNTEAFF. CDR3 coding DNA: TGTGCCACCATCAGATCGTTTGGACAGGGGGTCCGAAACACTGAAGCTTTCTTT.

The chain joins TRBV13 to TRBJ2-5, with D unclear. Trimming pared 0 bases from V and 1 base from J, leaving 6 bases between. The V gene's germline CDR1 is PRHDT and CDR2 FYEKMQ (reference sequence). The CDR3 extends over 14 amino acids. The CDR3 coding sequence is TGTGCCAGCAGCTTAGGCGGTTTCCAAGAGACCCAGTACTTC. Protein: CASSLGGFQETQYF.

The chain has TRBV19 and TRBJ2-2; the match to TRBD1 covers 8 bases. The CDR3 has 14 residues. The J segment lost 7 bases and the V segment lost 4 bases, leaving 5 bases of the junction unmatched. The V gene's germline CDR1 is LNHDA and CDR2 SQIVND (reference sequence). CDR3 sequence (DNA): TGTGCCAGTAGTACACAGGGGGTAGGCGGGGAGCTGTTTTTT. This translates into CASSTQGVGGELFF.

Turning to this clonotype: A much larger clonotype is one base distant, so this may be a read error. The chain combines TRBV4-3 with TRBJ2-7, with 7 nucleotides matching TRBD2. CDR3 length equals 16 residues. The V segment lost 1 base and the J segment 0 bases; nucleotides outside the gene matches: 6. Germline CDR1 reads LGHNA; CDR2 reads YSLEER. The CDR3: CASSQGPAGSSYEQYF. The DNA for the CDR3 is TGCGCCAGCAGCCAAGGCCCAGCGGGGAGCTCCTACGAGCAGTACTTC.

This clonotype was observed many times. This chain uses TRBV7-6 with TRBJ2-5; D is ambiguous. The germline CDR1 and CDR2 sequences are SGHVS and FNYEAQ. This CDR3 contains 13 residues. V was trimmed by 2 bases and J by 5 bases, leaving 9 bases between them. CDR3 DNA sequence: TGTGCCAGCAGCTTATGGGGTCGTGAGACCCAGTACTTC. Its translation: CASSLWGRETQYF.

About this clonotype: A clone one base away is much larger, so this may be a read error. The chain joins TRBV29-1 to TRBJ2-3, with D unclear. CDR3 length: 15 amino acids. The germline CDR1 and CDR2 sequences are SQVTM and ANQGSEA. The CDR3 DNA reads TGCAACCCCCGGAGACAAAAACCTTACACAGATACGCAGTATTTT. Translation: CNPRRQKPYTDTQYF.

At least ten counts were recorded for this clonotype. The chain uses TRBV6-2 or TRBV6-3 and TRBJ2-1; unclear D gene. Germline V gene sequence: CDR1 MNHEY, CDR2 SVGEGT. This CDR3 contains 14 residues. V gave up 6 bases and J gave up 8 bases, with 17 bases separating them. The DNA of the CDR3 is TGTGCCAGCAGGGACGGGCTGGGCTTAGATGAGCAGTTCTTC. Its translation: CASRDGLGLDEQFF.

This clonotype was seen ten or more times. This chain uses TRBV28 with TRBJ2-7, with 8 bases lining up with TRBD1. Germline CDR1 MDHEN, CDR2 SYDVKM. The CDR3 covers 14 residues. The V segment lost 5 bases and the J segment 2 bases; nucleotides outside the gene matches: 5. CDR3 region: CASSARGRPYEQYF. Here the CDR3 DNA reads TGTGCCAGCAGTGCCAGGGGGCGACCCTACGAGCAGTACTTC.

This clonotype was seen repeatedly, ten times or more. The rearrangement uses TRBV7-9 and TRBJ2-7; maybe TRBD1 (5 bases). This CDR3 has 12 amino acids. Trimming left V 5 bases short and J 6 bases short, with 11 bases between. From germline, CDR1 is SEHNR and CDR2 FQNEAQ (reference sequence). This CDR3 reads CASSHTGFEQYF. CDR3 DNA: TGTGCCAGCAGCCATACAGGATTCGAGCAGTACTTC.

This clonotype was found many times. V and J are TRBV29-1 and TRBJ2-7; 8 positions match TRBD1. Unmatched junction bases numbered 5, after V lost 1 base and J lost 3 bases. Germline V CDR1 and CDR2: SQVTM, ANQGSEA. This CDR3 region has 14 residues. CDR3 bases: TGCAGCGTTGAAGGTGGGACAGGTGGCTACGAGCAGTACTTC. This encodes CSVEGGTGGYEQYF.

The sample holds many counts of this clonotype. The chain couples TRBV15 to TRBJ2-5, with D possibly being TRBD2 (6 bases). V lost 5 bases and J lost 2, with 15 bases in between. The germline V gene encodes CDR1 LNHNV and CDR2 YYDKDF (reference sequence). CDR3 length: 15 residues. CDR3 nucleotides: TGTGCCACCAGCCGCGACCGGGGAGGACAAGAGACCCAGTACTTC. This encodes CATSRDRGGQETQYF.

The sample holds many counts of this clonotype. The CDR3 DNA follows: TGTGCCAGCAGTTTGGAGGGCGTTTTCAACGAGCAGTACTTC. Translating it yields CASSLEGVFNEQYF. V is TRBV28 and J is TRBJ2-7; TRBD2 might be the D (6 bases). V gave up 3 bases and J gave up 5 bases, with 14 bases separating them. Germline V gene lookup returns CDR1 MDHEN and CDR2 SYDVKM. This CDR3 is built from 14 residues.

The chain recombines TRBV9 with TRBJ2-1, with 9 bases aligning to TRBD2. V shed 2 bases, J shed 0 bases, and the junction held 3 bases outside the gene matches. Per germline, CDR1 SGDLS and CDR2 YYNGEE. CDR3 length: 16 residues. The CDR3 spells CASSVSSGDSYNEQFF. The CDR3 DNA reads TGTGCCAGCAGCGTCTCTAGCGGGGACTCCTACAATGAGCAGTTCTTC. The complete variable domain, with remaining parts taken from reference TRBV9 and TRBJ2-1, reads DSGVTQTPKHLITATGQRVTLRCSPRSGDLSVYWYQQSLDQGLQFLIQYYNGEERAKGNILERFSAQQFPDLHSELNLSSLELGDSALYFCASSVSSGDSYNEQFFGPGTRLTVL.